This entry features one TCR beta chain sequence. Its specificity is unknown. Germline-derived CDR1 and CDR2 are KGHSH and LQKENI. V was pared by 6 bases and J by 4 bases, with 10 bases between. The CDR3 is 12 residues long. PCR was performed using 60 Vbeta and 13 Jbeta primers. Data came from immunoSEQ multiplex PCR; TCRdb stores just in-frame clones and leaves some out. In the table there are about 130,000 clones, around 77% of which are singletons. This specimen belongs to a study of cytomegalovirus exposure and HLA in healthy donors. Background on the study: Most donors, less than 85% of some 400 genotyped, fell in the Caucasian-associated ancestry cluster. Study outcomes and limitations: Follow-up analysis later connected one missense variant in DCLRE1C with trimming of TCR beta V- and J-genes.

Unrecorded immune exposure was likely among donors, who were nominally healthy when sampled. This chain uses TRBV18 with TRBJ2-7; tentatively, D is TRBD1 (6 bases). This clonotype was obtained from a man aged 50-60 years in good health and CMV-seronegative. The source material was PBMCs. The CDR3 sequence is CASSLGGYEQYF. In nucleotides, the CDR3 is TGTGCCAGCTCTCTAGGGGGATACGAGCAGTACTTC. The variable domain in full, completed from reference TRBV18 and TRBJ2-7, reads NAGVMQNPRHLVRRRGQEARLRCSPMKGHSHVYWYRQLPEEGLKFMVYLQKENIIDESGMPKERFSAEFPKEGPSILRIQQVVRGDSAAYFCASSLGGYEQYFGPGTRLTVT.